This T cell receptor (beta chain) was recorded in a study of post-analysis software for immune sequencing data. Overall study context: Multiple sclerosis in the patients followed relapsing-remitting, secondary progressive and progressive-relapsing courses.

Worth noting for this clonotype: What it recognizes is unknown.

The germline CDR1 and CDR2 sequences are DFQATT and SNEGSKA (reference sequence). V lost 6 bases, J lost 3 bases, and 13 bases stayed unmatched. The CDR3 covers 16 residues. Presence of unique molecular identifiers characterized the TCR beta cDNA libraries. Once about 0.85 to 10 million T cells were used, 400,000 to 550,000 cDNA molecules resulted. TCRdb ran MiXCR on the PCR reads and lists one entry per CDR3 protein. The data show 740,000 or so distinct CDR3 sequences, roughly 50% seen once. Regarding the study as a whole: Strong same-batch co-clustering of samples appeared with F measure clustering. A significant reduction in normalized Chao1 diversity was observed in multiple sclerosis patients versus controls. Patients had higher frequencies than controls of a handful of TRBV segments, including TRBV5-6, TRBV5-1 and TRBV20-1.

The chain combines TRBV20-1 with TRBJ2-1; 8 positions match TRBD2. Sequenced: blood. This receptor was identified in a girl aged 10 to 17 with multiple sclerosis. The CDR3 region is CSARGPGLVSYNEQFF. CDR3 nucleotides: TGCAGTGCCAGGGGACCGGGACTAGTAAGCTACAATGAGCAGTTCTTC.